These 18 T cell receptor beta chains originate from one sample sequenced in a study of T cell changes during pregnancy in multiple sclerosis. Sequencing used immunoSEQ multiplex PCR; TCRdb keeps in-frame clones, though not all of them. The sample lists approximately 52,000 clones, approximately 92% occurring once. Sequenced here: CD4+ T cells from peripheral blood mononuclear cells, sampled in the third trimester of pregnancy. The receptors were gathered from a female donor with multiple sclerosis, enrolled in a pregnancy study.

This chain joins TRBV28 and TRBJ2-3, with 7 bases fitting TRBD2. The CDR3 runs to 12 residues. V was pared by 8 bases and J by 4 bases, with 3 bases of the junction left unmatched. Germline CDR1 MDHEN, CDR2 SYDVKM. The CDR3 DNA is TGTGCCAGCTGGGCGGGAGCAGATACGCAGTATTTT. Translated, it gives CASWAGADTQYF.

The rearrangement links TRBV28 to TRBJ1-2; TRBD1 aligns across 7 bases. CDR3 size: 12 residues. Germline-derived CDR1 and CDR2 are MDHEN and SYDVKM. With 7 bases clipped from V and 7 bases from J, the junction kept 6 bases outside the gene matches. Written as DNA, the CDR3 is TGTGCCAGCACCCTCAGGGGGGTTGGCTACACCTTC. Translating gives CASTLRGVGYTF.

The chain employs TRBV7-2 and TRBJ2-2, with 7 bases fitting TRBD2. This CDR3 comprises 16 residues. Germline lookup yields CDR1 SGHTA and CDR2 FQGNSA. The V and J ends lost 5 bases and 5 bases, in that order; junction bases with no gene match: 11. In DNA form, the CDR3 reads TGTGCCAGCAGCGCCCGGACCCTAGCGGTAACCGGGGAGCTGTTTTTT. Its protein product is CASSARTLAVTGELFF.

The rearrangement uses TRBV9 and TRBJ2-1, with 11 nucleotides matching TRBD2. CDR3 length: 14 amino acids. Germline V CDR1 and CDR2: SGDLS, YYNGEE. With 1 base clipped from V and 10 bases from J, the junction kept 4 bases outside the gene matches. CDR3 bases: TGTGCCAGCAGCGTACTAGCGGGGGGTGAGGAGCAGTTCTTC. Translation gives CASSVLAGGEEQFF.

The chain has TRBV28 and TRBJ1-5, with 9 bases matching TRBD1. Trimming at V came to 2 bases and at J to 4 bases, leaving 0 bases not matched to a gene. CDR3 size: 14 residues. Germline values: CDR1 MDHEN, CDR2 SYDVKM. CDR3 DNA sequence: TGTGCCAGCAGTTTAGACAGGGGGAATCAGCCCCAGCATTTT. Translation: CASSLDRGNQPQHF.

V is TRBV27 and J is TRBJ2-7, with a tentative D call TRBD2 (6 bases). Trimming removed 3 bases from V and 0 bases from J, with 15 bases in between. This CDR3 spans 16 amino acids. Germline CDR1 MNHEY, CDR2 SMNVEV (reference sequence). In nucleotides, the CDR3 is TGTGCCAGCAGTTTGACAAGGGCGGGAAGCTCCTACGAGCAGTACTTC. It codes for CASSLTRAGSSYEQYF.

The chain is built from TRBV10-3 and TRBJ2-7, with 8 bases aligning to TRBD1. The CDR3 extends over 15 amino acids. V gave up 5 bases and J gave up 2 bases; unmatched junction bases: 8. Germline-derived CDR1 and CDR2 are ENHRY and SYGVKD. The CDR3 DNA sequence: TGTGCCATCAGTCCCACCGGGACAGGACCCTACGAGCAGTACTTC. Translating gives CAISPTGTGPYEQYF.

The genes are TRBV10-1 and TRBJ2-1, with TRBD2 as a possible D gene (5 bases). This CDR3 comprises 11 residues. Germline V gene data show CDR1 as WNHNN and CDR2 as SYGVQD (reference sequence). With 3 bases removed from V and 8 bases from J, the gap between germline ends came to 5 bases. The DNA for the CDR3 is TGCGCCAGCAGTGACGGGGATGAGCAGTTCTTC. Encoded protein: CASSDGDEQFF.

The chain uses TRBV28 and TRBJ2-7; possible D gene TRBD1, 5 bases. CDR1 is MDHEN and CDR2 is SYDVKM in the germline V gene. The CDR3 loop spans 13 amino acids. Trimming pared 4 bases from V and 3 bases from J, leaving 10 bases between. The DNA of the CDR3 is TGTGCCAGCAGTTACTCGACAGTCTACGAGCAGTACTTC. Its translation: CASSYSTVYEQYF.

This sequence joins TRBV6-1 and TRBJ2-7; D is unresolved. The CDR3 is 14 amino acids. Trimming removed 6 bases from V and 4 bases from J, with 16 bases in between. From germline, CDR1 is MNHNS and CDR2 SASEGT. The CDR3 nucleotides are TGTGCCAGCAGCGCCGGTCTCCTGTTATACGAGCAGTACTTC. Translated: CASSAGLLLYEQYF.

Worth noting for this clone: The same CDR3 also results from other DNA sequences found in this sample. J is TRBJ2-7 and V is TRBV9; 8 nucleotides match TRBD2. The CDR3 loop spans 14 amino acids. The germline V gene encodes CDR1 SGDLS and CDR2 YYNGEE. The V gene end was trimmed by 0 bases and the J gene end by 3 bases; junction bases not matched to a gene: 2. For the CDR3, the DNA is TGTGCCAGCAGCGTAGAAAGCGGGAGCTACGAGCAGTACTTC. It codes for CASSVESGSYEQYF.

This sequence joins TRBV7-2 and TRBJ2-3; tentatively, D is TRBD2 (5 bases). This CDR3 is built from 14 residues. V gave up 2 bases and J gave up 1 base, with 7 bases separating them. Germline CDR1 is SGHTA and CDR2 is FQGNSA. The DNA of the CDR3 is TGTGCCAGCAGCTTAATCGGGGGCACAGATACGCAGTATTTT. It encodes CASSLIGGTDTQYF.

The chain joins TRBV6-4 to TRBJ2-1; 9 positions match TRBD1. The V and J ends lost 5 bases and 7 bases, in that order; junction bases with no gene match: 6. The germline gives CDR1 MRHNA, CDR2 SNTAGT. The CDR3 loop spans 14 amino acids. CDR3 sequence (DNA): TGTGCCAGCAGTAGGGACAGGGCGGGGAATGAGCAGTTCTTC. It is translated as CASSRDRAGNEQFF.

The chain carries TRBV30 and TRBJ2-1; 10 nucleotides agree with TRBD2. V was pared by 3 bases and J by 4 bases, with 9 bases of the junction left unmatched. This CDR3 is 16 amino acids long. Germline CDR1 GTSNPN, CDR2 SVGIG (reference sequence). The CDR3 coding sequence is TGTGCCTGGAGCCCGGAAGCGGGAGGGCCTTACAATGAGCAGTTCTTC. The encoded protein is CAWSPEAGGPYNEQFF.

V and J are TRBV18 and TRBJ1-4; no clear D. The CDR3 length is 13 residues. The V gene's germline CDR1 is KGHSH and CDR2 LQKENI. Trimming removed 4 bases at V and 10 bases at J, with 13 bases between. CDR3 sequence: CASSLDAGGKLFF. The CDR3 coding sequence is TGTGCCAGCTCACTGGATGCAGGAGGAAAACTGTTTTTT.

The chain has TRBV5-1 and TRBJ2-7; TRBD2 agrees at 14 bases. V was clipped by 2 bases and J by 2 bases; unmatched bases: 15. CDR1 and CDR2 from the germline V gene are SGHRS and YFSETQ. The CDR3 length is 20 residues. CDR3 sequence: CASSFTTSGGARRSAYEQYF. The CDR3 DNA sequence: TGCGCCAGCAGCTTCACGACTAGCGGGGGGGCCAGAAGGAGTGCCTACGAGCAGTACTTC.

The CDR3 spells CASSAGQLIEKLFF. CDR3 bases: TGTGCCAGCAGCGCCGGACAGCTTATCGAAAAACTGTTTTTT. The chain links TRBV28 to TRBJ1-4, with D possibly matching TRBD1 (6 bases). Deletions cut 6 bases from V and 8 bases from J, with 16 bases between. CDR1 and CDR2 (germline): MDHEN, SYDVKM. This CDR3 contains 14 residues.

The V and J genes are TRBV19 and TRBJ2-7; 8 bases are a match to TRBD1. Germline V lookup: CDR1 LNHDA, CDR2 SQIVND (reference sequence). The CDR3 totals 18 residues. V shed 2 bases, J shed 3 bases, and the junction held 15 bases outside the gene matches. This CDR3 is CASSISGESRDRRYEQYF. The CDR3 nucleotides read TGTGCCAGTAGTATATCGGGGGAATCCCGGGACAGGCGCTACGAGCAGTACTTC.